This T cell receptor (beta chain) was recorded in a study of response to subunit inactivated influenza vaccine. Losses at the gene ends were 3 bases for V and 3 bases for J; bases not matched to a gene: 6. This CDR3 is 15 amino acids long. Germline V CDR1 and CDR2: SGHAT, FQNNGV. TCRdb re-called the RT-PCR reads with MiXCR, one entry per CDR3 protein. The repertoire holds 150,000 to 200,000 distinct CDR3 sequences, with about an eighth as singletons. This clonotype was found a few times. This sample also belongs to another study, concerning T cells expressing NK-cell markers. As reported in that work: UMI-tagged 5'RACE template switching yielded the TCR beta cDNA. Beta-chain profiling covered CD3+CD56+NKG2C+, CD3+CD56+NKG2C- and CD3+CD56-NKG2C+ sorted subsets. In several experiments, sorting was restricted to alpha-beta TCR T cells by an anti-gamma-delta TCR antibody. Over 5 donors carried dominant NKG2C+ clonotypes that made up about 1.0-8% of their CD8+ T cells. The leading position in the CD3+CD56-NKG2C+ fraction of four donors also went to these clonotypes.

The rearrangement links TRBV11-2 to TRBJ2-7; 9 nucleotides agree with TRBD1. The sequence was collected from a man in his fifties who received an inactivated influenza vaccine. Sequenced here: CD8+ T cells sorted from PBMCs, sampled 11 to 12 days after vaccination. The CDR3 is CASSFSGTGLYEQYF. CDR3 DNA: TGTGCCAGCAGCTTTTCCGGGACAGGGCTCTACGAGCAGTACTTC.